This TCR beta chain is drawn from a study of blood T cell repertoires in COVID-19. Assay used: immunoSEQ multiplex PCR; TCRdb lists only in-frame clones, some missing. Of about 200,000 clones detected, 84% appear once; the ten largest clones hold about 12%. From germline, CDR1 is LNHDA and CDR2 SQIVND (reference sequence). V shed 8 bases and J 2 bases; nucleotides not matched to a gene: 21. The CDR3 sequence is 19 residues long. J is TRBJ2-7 and V is TRBV19; 10 positions match TRBD2. The specimen was peripheral blood. The sequence derives from a human donor in a cohort sampled during active COVID-19. In DNA form, the CDR3 reads TGTGCCAGTGGCCGCACCGCTGGGGCTAGCGGGAGAAATCCCTACGAGCAGTACTTC. It is translated as CASGRTAGASGRNPYEQYF.